The sequence of this T cell receptor (beta chain) was determined in a study of shared clonotypes between healthy human individuals. Clones were sequenced by immunoSEQ multiplex PCR, and TCRdb holds only the in-frame ones, with some missing. The repertoire consists of roughly 2.5 million clones, with more than 80% occurring once and the leading ten covering under 0.15%. CD4+ cells yielded CD45RA+ naive and CD45RA-negative memory subsets. V shed 5 bases and J 4 bases; nucleotides not matched to a gene: 5. The CDR3 runs 14 residues. Germline CDR1 is MGHRA and CDR2 is YSYEKL. The study, taken as a whole, reports: It was anticipated that sequencing depth would influence how many clonotypes donors shared. What naive subsets generally showed was a larger estimated richness than memory subsets showed.

In the case of this clone: Its target is not known.

Material: naive CD4+ T cells sorted from blood. Subset specified: CD45RA+ positively selected. The TCR comes from a man aged 18 to 29 in good health. The gene calls are TRBV4-1 and TRBJ2-4, with TRBD1 matching 7 bases. The CDR3 sequence: CASSSPGGKNIQYF. Written as DNA, the CDR3 is TGCGCCAGCAGCTCTCCAGGGGGTAAAAACATTCAGTACTTC.